Listed below are T cell receptor beta chains from one sample, sequenced in a study of blood T cell repertoires in COVID-19. The table came from immunoSEQ multiplex PCR; TCRdb's copy has only in-frame clones and leaves some out. Of some 120,000 clones in the sample, 75% to 90% were seen once. The sequenced material came from peripheral blood. These receptors were taken from a human donor in a cohort sampled during active COVID-19. Both conserved end residues are part of each CDR3. Fields, in order: clone size, D gene, V gene, J gene, CDR3 length, CDR3 protein, CDR3 DNA. A D gene is named only where the DNA matches it firmly. Expanded clones get a size class; other rows say once, few or many, or leave the size out.

abundance: .
d_gene: .
v_gene: TRBV5-6
j_gene: TRBJ2-3
len: 16
CDR3aa: CASRFVGGDSADTQYF
CDR3nt: TGTGCCAGCAGGTTCGTAGGGGGGGATTCGGCAGATACGCAGTATTTT

abundance: .
d_gene: .
v_gene: TRBV13
j_gene: TRBJ1-6
len: 14
CDR3aa: CASSSPGGNSPLHF
CDR3nt: TGTGCCAGCAGCTCCCCGGGGGGCAATTCACCCCTCCACTTT

abundance: .
d_gene: TRBD1
v_gene: TRBV7-2
j_gene: TRBJ2-3
len: 15
CDR3aa: CASSLDRGPTDTQYF
CDR3nt: TGTGCCAGCAGCTTAGACAGGGGGCCCACAGATACGCAGTATTTT

abundance: .
d_gene: TRBD2
v_gene: TRBV3-1/TRBV3-2
j_gene: TRBJ2-5
len: 14
CDR3aa: CASSLSGGQETQYF
CDR3nt: TGTGCCAGCAGCCTCTCGGGAGGGCAAGAGACCCAGTACTTC

abundance: once
d_gene: .
v_gene: TRBV19
j_gene: TRBJ1-2
len: 14
CDR3aa: CASSIAAVNYGYTF
CDR3nt: TGTGCCAGTAGTATCGCAGCGGTTAACTATGGCTACACCTTC

abundance: once
d_gene: .
v_gene: TRBV30
j_gene: TRBJ1-2
len: 14
CDR3aa: CAWSPGHKNYGYTF
CDR3nt: TGTGCCTGGAGCCCGGGACATAAGAACTATGGCTACACCTTC

abundance: .
d_gene: .
v_gene: TRBV18
j_gene: TRBJ2-3
len: 14
CDR3aa: CASSPLGGTDTQYF
CDR3nt: TGTGCCAGCTCACCCCTTGGAGGCACAGATACGCAGTATTTT

abundance: .
d_gene: .
v_gene: TRBV9
j_gene: TRBJ1-5
len: 14
CDR3aa: CASSVDDRTGPQHF
CDR3nt: TGTGCCAGCAGCGTAGACGACCGCACGGGGCCCCAGCATTTT

abundance: .
d_gene: .
v_gene: TRBV25-1
j_gene: TRBJ2-5
len: 15
CDR3aa: CASSESGAGSETQYF
CDR3nt: TGTGCCAGCAGTGAATCAGGGGCAGGGAGTGAGACCCAGTACTTC

abundance: .
d_gene: .
v_gene: TRBV30
j_gene: TRBJ1-3
len: 13
CDR3aa: CAWITGTGNTIYF
CDR3nt: TGTGCCTGGATTACAGGGACCGGAAACACCATATATTTT

abundance: .
d_gene: .
v_gene: TRBV5-1
j_gene: TRBJ2-6
len: 16
CDR3aa: CASSQTQFSGANVLTF
CDR3nt: TGCGCCAGCAGCCAAACCCAGTTCTCTGGGGCCAACGTCCTGACTTTC

abundance: .
d_gene: .
v_gene: TRBV28
j_gene: TRBJ2-7
len: 15
CDR3aa: CASSLTSAGRYEQYF
CDR3nt: TGTGCCAGCAGTCTTACATCCGCAGGGCGCTACGAGCAGTACTTC

abundance: .
d_gene: .
v_gene: TRBV24-1
j_gene: TRBJ1-5
len: 15
CDR3aa: CATSDSGAGNQPQHF
CDR3nt: TGTGCCACCAGTGATTCAGGGGCCGGCAATCAGCCCCAGCATTTT

abundance: .
d_gene: .
v_gene: TRBV5-6
j_gene: TRBJ2-1
len: 12
CDR3aa: CASSPGSNEQFF
CDR3nt: TGTGCCAGCAGCCCGGGGAGTAATGAGCAGTTCTTC

abundance: .
d_gene: .
v_gene: TRBV6-5
j_gene: TRBJ2-3
len: 15
CDR3aa: CASSYGLSSTDTQYF
CDR3nt: TGTGCCAGCAGTTACGGGCTTTCTAGCACAGATACGCAGTATTTT

abundance: .
d_gene: TRBD1
v_gene: TRBV15
j_gene: TRBJ1-5
len: 15
CDR3aa: CATSTLGQGVQPQHF
CDR3nt: TGTGCCACCAGCACGCTGGGACAGGGGGTTCAGCCCCAGCATTTT

abundance: .
d_gene: TRBD1
v_gene: TRBV6-2/TRBV6-3
j_gene: TRBJ1-1
len: 14
CDR3aa: CASSSGQTSAEAFF
CDR3nt: TGTGCCAGCAGTTCGGGACAGACGAGTGCTGAAGCTTTCTTT

abundance: .
d_gene: .
v_gene: TRBV18
j_gene: TRBJ1-5
len: 13
CDR3aa: CASSLGPNQPQHF
CDR3nt: TGTGCCAGCTCACTGGGCCCCAATCAGCCCCAGCATTTT

abundance: .
d_gene: TRBD1
v_gene: TRBV25-1
j_gene: TRBJ1-4
len: 14
CDR3aa: CASSGDRQNEKLFF
CDR3nt: TGTGCCAGCAGTGGGGACAGGCAAAATGAAAAACTGTTTTTT

abundance: .
d_gene: .
v_gene: TRBV19
j_gene: TRBJ1-2
len: 11
CDR3aa: CASSTNYGYTF
CDR3nt: TGTGCCAGTTCCACTAACTATGGCTACACCTTC

abundance: .
d_gene: .
v_gene: TRBV2
j_gene: TRBJ2-3
len: 14
CDR3aa: CASSEGLSTDTQYF
CDR3nt: TGTGCCAGCAGTGAGGGCCTGAGCACAGATACGCAGTATTTT

abundance: once
d_gene: .
v_gene: TRBV30
j_gene: TRBJ1-6
len: 13
CDR3aa: CAWSNQAYSPLHF
CDR3nt: TGTGCCTGGAGTAACCAGGCGTATTCACCCCTCCACTTT

abundance: .
d_gene: .
v_gene: TRBV19
j_gene: TRBJ1-2
len: 14
CDR3aa: CASSLGAETYGYTF
CDR3nt: TGTGCCAGTAGTCTGGGGGCGGAAACCTATGGCTACACCTTC

abundance: .
d_gene: .
v_gene: TRBV13
j_gene: TRBJ1-4
len: 15
CDR3aa: CASSERGGFNEKLFF
CDR3nt: TGTGCCAGCAGCGAACGCGGGGGGTTTAATGAAAAACTGTTTTTT

abundance: .
d_gene: TRBD1
v_gene: TRBV25-1
j_gene: TRBJ2-1
len: 13
CDR3aa: CASSDFGQGGWFF
CDR3nt: TGTGCCAGCAGTGACTTTGGACAGGGTGGGTGGTTCTTC

abundance: .
d_gene: TRBD1
v_gene: TRBV9
j_gene: TRBJ1-6
len: 15
CDR3aa: CASSAAGTGTSPLHF
CDR3nt: TGTGCCAGCAGCGCCGCCGGGACAGGTACTTCACCCCTCCACTTT